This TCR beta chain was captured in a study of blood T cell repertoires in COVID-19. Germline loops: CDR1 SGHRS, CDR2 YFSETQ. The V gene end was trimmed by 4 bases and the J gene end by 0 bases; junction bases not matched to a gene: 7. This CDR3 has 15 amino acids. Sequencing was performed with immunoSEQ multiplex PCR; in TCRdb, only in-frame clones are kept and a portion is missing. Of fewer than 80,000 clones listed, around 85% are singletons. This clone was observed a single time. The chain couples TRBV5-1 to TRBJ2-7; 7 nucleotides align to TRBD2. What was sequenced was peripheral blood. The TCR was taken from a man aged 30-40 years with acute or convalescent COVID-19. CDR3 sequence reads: CASSPGEGSSYEQYF. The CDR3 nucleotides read TGCGCCAGCAGCCCCGGGGAGGGCAGCTCCTACGAGCAGTACTTC.